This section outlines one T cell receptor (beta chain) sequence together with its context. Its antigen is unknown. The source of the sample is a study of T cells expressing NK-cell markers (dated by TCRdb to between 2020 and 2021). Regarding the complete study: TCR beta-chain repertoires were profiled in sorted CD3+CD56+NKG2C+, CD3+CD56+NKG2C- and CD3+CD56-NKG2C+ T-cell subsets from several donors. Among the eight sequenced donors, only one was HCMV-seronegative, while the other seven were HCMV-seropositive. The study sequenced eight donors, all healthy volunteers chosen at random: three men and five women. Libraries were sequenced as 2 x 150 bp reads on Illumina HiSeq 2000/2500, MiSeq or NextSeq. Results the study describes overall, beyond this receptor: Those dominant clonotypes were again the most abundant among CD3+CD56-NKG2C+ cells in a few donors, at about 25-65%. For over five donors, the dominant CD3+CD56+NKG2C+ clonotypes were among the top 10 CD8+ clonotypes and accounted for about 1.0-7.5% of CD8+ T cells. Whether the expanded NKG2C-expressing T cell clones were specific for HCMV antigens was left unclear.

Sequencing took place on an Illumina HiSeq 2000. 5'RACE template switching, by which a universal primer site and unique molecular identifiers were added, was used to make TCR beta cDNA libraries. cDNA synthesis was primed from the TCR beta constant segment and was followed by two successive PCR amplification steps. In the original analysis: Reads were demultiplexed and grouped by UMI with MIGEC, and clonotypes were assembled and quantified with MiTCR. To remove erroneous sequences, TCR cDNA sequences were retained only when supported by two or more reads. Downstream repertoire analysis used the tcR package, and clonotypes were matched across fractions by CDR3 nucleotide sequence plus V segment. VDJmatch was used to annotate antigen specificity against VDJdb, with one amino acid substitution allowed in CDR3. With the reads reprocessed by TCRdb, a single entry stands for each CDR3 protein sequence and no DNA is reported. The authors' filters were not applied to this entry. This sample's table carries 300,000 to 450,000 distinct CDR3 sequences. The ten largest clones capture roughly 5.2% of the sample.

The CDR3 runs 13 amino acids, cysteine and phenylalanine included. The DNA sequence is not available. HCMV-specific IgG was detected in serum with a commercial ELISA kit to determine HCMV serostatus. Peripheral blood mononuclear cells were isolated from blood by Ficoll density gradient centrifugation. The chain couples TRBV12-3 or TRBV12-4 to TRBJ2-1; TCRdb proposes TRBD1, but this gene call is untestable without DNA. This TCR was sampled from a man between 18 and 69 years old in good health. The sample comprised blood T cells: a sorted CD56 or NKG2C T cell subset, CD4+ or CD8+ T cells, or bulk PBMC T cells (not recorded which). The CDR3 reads CASSLFGRGEQFF.